Listed below are T cell receptor beta chains from one sample, sequenced in a study of blood T cells in healthy people across ages. Using its own MiXCR run on the 5' RACE reads, TCRdb lists one record per CDR3 protein. This sample has hundreds of thousands of distinct CDR3 sequences, with roughly 50% found just once. The sequenced material came from blood. These receptors were taken from a man aged 55 to 70 in good health. Both conserved end residues are part of each CDR3. Each record gives: clone size, V gene, D gene, J gene, CDR3 DNA, CDR3 protein. A D gene is named only where the DNA matches it firmly. Clone size is given for some rows only: seen once, a few or many times, or a class if the clone is expanded.

clone size: -; V gene: TRBV6-1; D gene: TRBD2; J gene: TRBJ2-5; CDR3 DNA: TGTGCCAGCACCACGGGGACTAGCGGGGGTAACCAAGAGACCCAGTACTTC; CDR3 protein: CASTTGTSGGNQETQYF
clone size: -; V gene: TRBV2; D gene: -; J gene: TRBJ2-5; CDR3 DNA: TGTGCCAGCCGTGAGGGGGTTACCCAGACCCAGTACTTC; CDR3 protein: CASREGVTQTQYF
clone size: few; V gene: TRBV24-1; D gene: -; J gene: TRBJ2-1; CDR3 DNA: TGTGCCACCAGTGATACTACAGGACAGAATGAGCAGTTCTTC; CDR3 protein: CATSDTTGQNEQFF
clone size: few; V gene: TRBV7-9; D gene: TRBD1; J gene: TRBJ1-2; CDR3 DNA: TGTGCCAGCAGCTTAACGATGGGGACAGACTATGGCTACACCTTC; CDR3 protein: CASSLTMGTDYGYTF
clone size: few; V gene: TRBV29-1; D gene: -; J gene: TRBJ1-5; CDR3 DNA: TGCAGCGTTGTCGGGGGAGGATATCAGCCCCAGCATTTT; CDR3 protein: CSVVGGGYQPQHF
clone size: few; V gene: TRBV5-1; D gene: -; J gene: TRBJ2-1; CDR3 DNA: TGCGCCAGCAGCTTGGCGACCCCTAGTGAGCAGTTCTTC; CDR3 protein: CASSLATPSEQFF
clone size: few; V gene: TRBV7-9; D gene: TRBD2; J gene: TRBJ2-1; CDR3 DNA: TGTGCCAGCAGCTCCCCGAGTAGCGGGGGCTACAATGAGCAGTTCTTC; CDR3 protein: CASSSPSSGGYNEQFF
clone size: -; V gene: TRBV6-5; D gene: -; J gene: TRBJ1-2; CDR3 DNA: TGTGCCAGCAGTTCCCAAATAGTAGGCGGCTACACCTTC; CDR3 protein: CASSSQIVGGYTF
clone size: -; V gene: TRBV5-1; D gene: TRBD2; J gene: TRBJ2-5; CDR3 DNA: TGCGCCAGCAGCCCGGATAGCGGGGGGCTTAAGACCCAGTACTTC; CDR3 protein: CASSPDSGGLKTQYF
clone size: few; V gene: TRBV20-1; D gene: -; J gene: TRBJ1-5; CDR3 DNA: TGCAGTGCTAAGGGGGACTCAGATCAGCCCCAGCATTTT; CDR3 protein: CSAKGDSDQPQHF
clone size: few; V gene: TRBV5-1; D gene: -; J gene: TRBJ2-1; CDR3 DNA: TGCGCCAGCAGCGTTGGACTGTACAATGAGCAGTTCTTC; CDR3 protein: CASSVGLYNEQFF
clone size: -; V gene: TRBV5-4; D gene: -; J gene: TRBJ2-1; CDR3 DNA: TGTGCCAGCAGCCCTTCAGGGGGGCGGAATGAGCAGTTCTTC; CDR3 protein: CASSPSGGRNEQFF
clone size: -; V gene: TRBV20-1; D gene: TRBD2; J gene: TRBJ2-5; CDR3 DNA: TGCAGTGCTAGAGTCCGCGAGCGGGGGGGATTAGAGACCCAGTACTTC; CDR3 protein: CSARVRERGGLETQYF
clone size: few; V gene: TRBV20-1; D gene: -; J gene: TRBJ1-5; CDR3 DNA: TGCAGTGCTAAAGGACAAACGGGACAGCCCCAGCATTTT; CDR3 protein: CSAKGQTGQPQHF
clone size: -; V gene: TRBV2; D gene: TRBD1; J gene: TRBJ2-5; CDR3 DNA: TGTGCCAGCAGGCCGCATCCGGGACAGACAGTCCAAGAGACCCAGTACTTC; CDR3 protein: CASRPHPGQTVQETQYF
clone size: once; V gene: TRBV5-1; D gene: -; J gene: TRBJ1-4; CDR3 DNA: TGCGCCAGCAGCTTGTCTCAGACTAATGAAAAACTGTTTTTT; CDR3 protein: CASSLSQTNEKLFF
clone size: -; V gene: TRBV27; D gene: -; J gene: TRBJ1-2; CDR3 DNA: TGTGCCAGCGCCCGCTCGGGGGCCGGCGGCTACACCTTC; CDR3 protein: CASARSGAGGYTF
clone size: once; V gene: TRBV5-1; D gene: TRBD1; J gene: TRBJ2-5; CDR3 DNA: TGCGCCAGCAGCTTGGAGGTAGGGGGCGAAGAGACCCAGTACTTC; CDR3 protein: CASSLEVGGEETQYF
clone size: -; V gene: TRBV12-3/TRBV12-4; D gene: TRBD2; J gene: TRBJ2-3; CDR3 DNA: TGTGCCAGCAGGTTAGCGGGGCGATCCCTTGGCACAGATACGCAGTATTTT; CDR3 protein: CASRLAGRSLGTDTQYF
clone size: -; V gene: TRBV28; D gene: -; J gene: TRBJ1-6; CDR3 DNA: TGTGCCAGCAGTTTAGGGCAGAGCAATTCACCCCTCCACTTT; CDR3 protein: CASSLGQSNSPLHF
clone size: -; V gene: TRBV7-8; D gene: TRBD1; J gene: TRBJ2-6; CDR3 DNA: TGTGCCAGCAGCCCCCGGACAGGGGCCAGCTCTGGGGCCAACGTCCTGACTTTC; CDR3 protein: CASSPRTGASSGANVLTF
clone size: -; V gene: TRBV5-1; D gene: -; J gene: TRBJ1-2; CDR3 DNA: TGCGCCAGCAGCTTGGAGGGGCGGGGATACTATGGCTACACCTTC; CDR3 protein: CASSLEGRGYYGYTF
clone size: once; V gene: TRBV4-2; D gene: TRBD2; J gene: TRBJ2-5; CDR3 DNA: TGTGCCAGCAGCCAAGAAACTAGCGGGGGGGCCGAGACCCAGTACTTC; CDR3 protein: CASSQETSGGAETQYF
clone size: -; V gene: TRBV12-3/TRBV12-4; D gene: -; J gene: TRBJ2-3; CDR3 DNA: TGTGCCAGCAGTCCCGGGGGGCAAGGCACAGATACGCAGTATTTT; CDR3 protein: CASSPGGQGTDTQYF
clone size: -; V gene: TRBV6-2/TRBV6-3; D gene: TRBD1; J gene: TRBJ1-1; CDR3 DNA: TGTGCCAGCACCGATCCGGGGACAGGGGATATCACTGAAGCTTTCTTT; CDR3 protein: CASTDPGTGDITEAFF
clone size: -; V gene: TRBV3-1; D gene: -; J gene: TRBJ2-3; CDR3 DNA: TGTGCCAGCAGCCCCCAGCTGGGGACAGATACGCAGTATTTT; CDR3 protein: CASSPQLGTDTQYF
clone size: -; V gene: TRBV6-5; D gene: -; J gene: TRBJ2-1; CDR3 DNA: TGTGCCAGCAGTTATAGGCGCAGGGAGGATGAGCAGTTCTTC; CDR3 protein: CASSYRRREDEQFF
clone size: -; V gene: TRBV12-3/TRBV12-4; D gene: -; J gene: TRBJ1-4; CDR3 DNA: TGTGCCAGCAGCCCGTACAGGGCAACTAATGAAAAACTGTTTTTT; CDR3 protein: CASSPYRATNEKLFF
clone size: few; V gene: TRBV12-3/TRBV12-4; D gene: TRBD1; J gene: TRBJ2-7; CDR3 DNA: TGTGCCAGCAGTGGGACAGGGGCCTCCTACGAGCAGTACTTC; CDR3 protein: CASSGTGASYEQYF
clone size: few; V gene: TRBV11-2; D gene: -; J gene: TRBJ2-7; CDR3 DNA: TGTGCCAGCAGCGCAGGCCAGGCATCATACGAGCAGTACTTC; CDR3 protein: CASSAGQASYEQYF
clone size: few; V gene: TRBV27; D gene: TRBD2; J gene: TRBJ2-5; CDR3 DNA: TGTGCCAGCTCCCGACTAGCTGAGTACCAAGAGACCCAGTACTTC; CDR3 protein: CASSRLAEYQETQYF
clone size: few; V gene: TRBV4-2; D gene: -; J gene: TRBJ2-3; CDR3 DNA: TGTGCCAGCAGACCCCTCGCGCCTAGCACAGATACGCAGTATTTT; CDR3 protein: CASRPLAPSTDTQYF
clone size: -; V gene: TRBV5-1; D gene: -; J gene: TRBJ2-2; CDR3 DNA: TGCGCCAGCAGCCCCGGGGCAGGGAGGACCGGGGAGCTGTTTTTT; CDR3 protein: CASSPGAGRTGELFF
clone size: -; V gene: TRBV20-1; D gene: -; J gene: TRBJ1-5; CDR3 DNA: TGCAGTGCTAGGTCTGTGGAACTCAATCAGCCCCAGCATTTT; CDR3 protein: CSARSVELNQPQHF
clone size: -; V gene: TRBV6-1; D gene: -; J gene: TRBJ1-1; CDR3 DNA: TGTGCCAGCGCGAAAGACAGCCCGTGGCTAGCTTTCTTT; CDR3 protein: CASAKDSPWLAFF
clone size: few; V gene: TRBV2; D gene: -; J gene: TRBJ2-1; CDR3 DNA: TGTGCCAGCGGGACACGTTACAATGAGCAGTTCTTC; CDR3 protein: CASGTRYNEQFF
clone size: few; V gene: TRBV5-1; D gene: -; J gene: TRBJ2-5; CDR3 DNA: TGCGCCAGCAGCATGGGGACGGTCCAAGAGACCCAGTACTTC; CDR3 protein: CASSMGTVQETQYF
clone size: -; V gene: TRBV5-1; D gene: -; J gene: TRBJ1-3; CDR3 DNA: TGCGCCAGCAGCTTGGCCCCGGGGAACGGAAACACCATATATTTT; CDR3 protein: CASSLAPGNGNTIYF
clone size: -; V gene: TRBV5-4; D gene: TRBD1; J gene: TRBJ2-1; CDR3 DNA: TGTGCCAGCAGCAGGGACAGGGGGCTTTCCTACAATGAGCAGTTCTTC; CDR3 protein: CASSRDRGLSYNEQFF
clone size: once; V gene: TRBV24-1; D gene: -; J gene: TRBJ1-5; CDR3 DNA: TGTGCCACCAGTGACCCGGACAGCAATCAGCCCCAGCATTTT; CDR3 protein: CATSDPDSNQPQHF
clone size: -; V gene: TRBV11-1; D gene: TRBD1; J gene: TRBJ1-1; CDR3 DNA: TGTGCCAGCACCCGGACAGGGGGTATCGGCACTGAAGCTTTCTTT; CDR3 protein: CASTRTGGIGTEAFF
clone size: -; V gene: TRBV20-1; D gene: TRBD2; J gene: TRBJ2-4; CDR3 DNA: TGCAGTGCTAGCGTTTCTCTAGCGGGGTGGCCCAGCCACATTCAGTACTTC; CDR3 protein: CSASVSLAGWPSHIQYF
clone size: few; V gene: TRBV5-1; D gene: TRBD1; J gene: TRBJ2-1; CDR3 DNA: TGCGCCAGCAGCACCCGGACAGGGGGCGCCTACAATGAGCAGTTCTTC; CDR3 protein: CASSTRTGGAYNEQFF
clone size: -; V gene: TRBV5-5; D gene: -; J gene: TRBJ1-2; CDR3 DNA: TGTGCCAGCAGTTTAGAACCAGGGTTCCTGGACTATGGCTACACCTTC; CDR3 protein: CASSLEPGFLDYGYTF
clone size: few; V gene: TRBV28; D gene: -; J gene: TRBJ2-7; CDR3 DNA: TGTGCCAGCCCAGACGGGGATCCCACCTACGAGCAGTACTTC; CDR3 protein: CASPDGDPTYEQYF
clone size: -; V gene: TRBV6-6; D gene: -; J gene: TRBJ2-3; CDR3 DNA: TGTGCCAGCAGTCGATCCGCTAGCACAGATACGCAGTATTTT; CDR3 protein: CASSRSASTDTQYF
clone size: -; V gene: TRBV15; D gene: -; J gene: TRBJ2-3; CDR3 DNA: TGTGCCACCAGCAGAATTATGGCATCACAAGATACGCAGTATTTT; CDR3 protein: CATSRIMASQDTQYF
clone size: -; V gene: TRBV6-5; D gene: -; J gene: TRBJ2-1; CDR3 DNA: TGTGCCAGCATCCCCCCGTCGGGGGATCCCTACAATGAGCAGTTCTTC; CDR3 protein: CASIPPSGDPYNEQFF
clone size: -; V gene: TRBV3-1; D gene: -; J gene: TRBJ1-6; CDR3 DNA: TGTGCCAGCAGCCAAGATGAAGGGCTCTATAATTCACCCCTCCACTTT; CDR3 protein: CASSQDEGLYNSPLHF
clone size: once; V gene: TRBV11-2; D gene: -; J gene: TRBJ1-1; CDR3 DNA: TGCGCCAGCAGCTTAGACCTGGGACCTCTGAACACTGAAGCTTTCTTT; CDR3 protein: CASSLDLGPLNTEAFF
clone size: -; V gene: TRBV7-9; D gene: TRBD1; J gene: TRBJ2-1; CDR3 DNA: TGTGCCAGCAGCCCGACAGGGCTGGGGGAAGAGACCCAGTTCTTC; CDR3 protein: CASSPTGLGEETQFF
clone size: -; V gene: TRBV5-1; D gene: TRBD1; J gene: TRBJ1-1; CDR3 DNA: TGCGCCAGCAGCTTGGGGTTAGGGGGCGCTGGCACTGAAGCTTTCTTT; CDR3 protein: CASSLGLGGAGTEAFF
clone size: -; V gene: TRBV29-1; D gene: -; J gene: TRBJ2-5; CDR3 DNA: TGCAGCGTTGAGGATTCTGTCGGCGGGACCCAGTACTTC; CDR3 protein: CSVEDSVGGTQYF
clone size: -; V gene: TRBV18; D gene: TRBD1; J gene: TRBJ1-1; CDR3 DNA: TGTGCCAGCTCACCCTTGACAGGGATGAACACTGAAGCTTTCTTT; CDR3 protein: CASSPLTGMNTEAFF